Sequencing of this TCR beta chain was carried out in a study of shared clonotypes between healthy human individuals. Study details: CD8 memory received one plate per donor, CD8 naive two, CD4 memory three and CD4 naive three.

On this clone: This sample includes further DNA sequences coding for the same CDR3.

Replicate PCRs for sorted subsets used about 200 ng DNA; this equaled some 30,000 T cell genomes. Per the original data handling: Filtering differed for immunoSEQ, which gave only junction sequences without quality scores. Generated by immunoSEQ multiplex PCR, the TCRdb table keeps only in-frame clones and is missing some. V and J calls and clone size are copied from that table; D and trimming were computed from the DNA. The data contain 2,500,000 or so clones, approximately 93% of them singletons. V shed 1 base and J 1 base; nucleotides not matched to a gene: 2. From germline, CDR1 is SGHTA and CDR2 FQGNSA. This CDR3 is 15 amino acids long.

Specimen: naive CD4+ T cells from PBMCs. Subset given: CD45RA+ positively selected. The receptor was isolated from a man younger than 35 in good health. Some clones in this sample may be carry-over from other donors' samples. V is TRBV7-2 and J is TRBJ2-3, with TRBD1 matching 7 bases. In nucleotides, the CDR3 is TGTGCCAGCAGCTTAGGAGGACAGGGCACAGATACGCAGTATTTT. Translation gives CASSLGGQGTDTQYF. The full variable domain, completed using reference TRBV7-2 and TRBJ2-3, is GAGVSQSPSNKVTEKGKDVELRCDPISGHTALYWYRQSLGQGLEFLIYFQGNSAPDKSGLPSDRFSAERTGGSVSTLTIQRTQQEDSAVYLCASSLGGQGTDTQYFGPGTRLTVL.